Sequencing of this T cell receptor beta chain was carried out in a study of cytomegalovirus exposure and HLA in healthy donors. Whole-study context: Inside one of the first data releases sat 85 million or so unique TCRs taken from HLA-typed donors.

As to this clone: The antigen is undetermined.

Study outcomes and limitations: The study dropped some indistinguishable V segments, TRBV6-2 and TRBV6-3 among them. CMV serostatus was the sole immune exposure information available.

The CDR3 has 13 amino acids. V was cut by 4 bases and J by 2 bases, with 8 bases left in between. Germline CDR1 reads MNHNY; CDR2 reads SVGAGI (reference sequence). The PCR used 60 Vbeta and 13 Jbeta primers. Here immunoSEQ multiplex PCR was the method, and the copy in TCRdb shows in-frame clones only, minus some. Of some 150,000 clones listed, about 87% were seen once; the top ten hold roughly 5%. The V and J genes are TRBV6-6 and TRBJ1-1; the D gene is possibly TRBD1 (5 bases). The sequencing sample was made of PBMCs. The TCR sequence derives from a woman younger than 45 in good health and CMV-seronegative. The CDR3 nucleotides are TGTGCCAGCAGTTGGGGGGGTAACACTGAAGCTTTCTTT. It specifies CASSWGGNTEAFF.